This T cell receptor beta chain was sequenced for a study of CXCR3-negative and CXCR3-positive naive CD8 T cells. Germline V CDR1 and CDR2: SGHTA, FQGTGA. The CDR3 is 14 amino acids. The TRB cDNA libraries were prepared by 5' RACE with UMI labels. Following a re-call of the 5' RACE reads, TCRdb has one entry per CDR3 protein and lacks DNA. This table lists some 56,000 distinct CDR3 sequences. The chain recombines TRBV7-3 with TRBJ2-2. The TCR was taken from a human donor in good health. Some clones in this sample may be carry-over from other donors' samples. What was sequenced was memory CD8+ T cells from blood. CDR3 residues: CASSWGWNTGELFF.